A selection of T cell receptor beta chains follows, all from one sample in a study of T cells in Graves' hyperthyroidism and ophthalmopathy. TCRdb redid the calling of the multiplex PCR reads with MiXCR, one entry per CDR3 protein. The sample contains about 290,000 distinct CDR3 sequences, 10% to 15% of which appear only once. The sequenced sample was blood. These receptors all come from a woman in her 30s with Graves' hyperthyroidism that later progressed to Graves' ophthalmopathy. CDR3s include the opening cysteine and the closing phenylalanine or tryptophan. Each record gives: V gene, J gene, D gene, clone size, CDR3 DNA, CDR3 protein. D genes are given only for firm matches. Clone size is stated in some rows and not others, as once, few, many or a class when expanded.

V: TRBV30; J: TRBJ2-1; D: TRBD1; size: NA; DNA: TGTGCCTGGAGTGTATGGGATCAGACAGGGGCCGTCTTC; CDR3: CAWSVWDQTGAVF
V: TRBV6-1; J: TRBJ1-5; D: NA; size: many; DNA: TGTGCCAGTGTCCCAAGGGATAGCAATCAGCCCCAGCATTTT; CDR3: CASVPRDSNQPQHF
V: TRBV27; J: TRBJ2-2; D: NA; size: many; DNA: TGTGCCAGCAACAGGGGGGGTAACACCGGGGAGCTGTTTTTT; CDR3: CASNRGGNTGELFF
V: TRBV28; J: TRBJ1-4; D: TRBD1; size: many; DNA: TGTGCCAGCAGGGGACAGGTGGAGGTCAGAGAGAGAAAACTGTTTTTT; CDR3: CASRGQVEVRERKLFF
V: TRBV11-2; J: TRBJ2-1; D: NA; size: NA; DNA: TGTGCCAGCAGCTTCCAACAGGGCAATGAGCAGTTCTTC; CDR3: CASSFQQGNEQFF
V: TRBV19; J: TRBJ1-5; D: TRBD1; size: few; DNA: TGTGCCAGTAGTATCCGGACAGGGGCTGGAAATAGCAATCAGCCCCAGCATTTT; CDR3: CASSIRTGAGNSNQPQHF
V: TRBV9; J: TRBJ2-5; D: NA; size: few; DNA: TGTGCCAGCAGCGGTAGGGAAGGGTACCAAGAGACCCAGTACTTC; CDR3: CASSGREGYQETQYF
V: TRBV18; J: TRBJ2-3; D: TRBD2; size: many; DNA: TGTGCCAGCTCACCCCGGGAGGGATCCACAGATACGCAGTATTTT; CDR3: CASSPREGSTDTQYF
V: TRBV5-7; J: TRBJ2-5; D: TRBD2; size: NA; DNA: TGTGCCAGCATGGGGCTAAAGACTAGCGGGAGGGTAGAGACCCAGTACTTC; CDR3: CASMGLKTSGRVETQYF
V: TRBV3-1; J: TRBJ1-6; D: TRBD1; size: NA; DNA: TGTGCCAGCAGCGGGACAGGGTTTTCACCCCTCCACTTT; CDR3: CASSGTGFSPLHF
V: TRBV24-1; J: TRBJ1-2; D: NA; size: few; DNA: TGTGCCACCCGCGGTCCTTATGGCTACACCTTC; CDR3: CATRGPYGYTF